A selection of T cell receptor beta chains follows, all from one sample in a study of T cell repertoires in ileal Crohn's disease. The data were produced by immunoSEQ multiplex PCR, yet TCRdb's version contains in-frame clones alone and is incomplete. The table records around 13,000 clones, about 85% of them present only once. The sequencing sample was made of ileal tissue. The receptors shown here come from an adult with Crohn's disease. Both conserved end residues are part of each CDR3. A D gene is named only where the DNA matches it firmly. For some rows the clone size is stated as once, few or many, or as a class when expanded; others skip it.

D gene: .; J gene: TRBJ1-5; clone size: .; V gene: TRBV4-3; CDR3 DNA: TGCGCCAGCAGCCAAGAAAGAGGTATCAATCAGCCCCAGCATTTT; CDR3 protein: CASSQERGINQPQHF
D gene: .; J gene: TRBJ2-1; clone size: .; V gene: TRBV5-1; CDR3 DNA: TGCGCCAGCAGCTTGGCAGGTGGGGAGCAGTTCTTC; CDR3 protein: CASSLAGGEQFF
D gene: TRBD1; J gene: TRBJ2-7; clone size: .; V gene: TRBV23-1; CDR3 DNA: TGCGCCAGCAGTCAATTGACAGGGTGCGAGCAGTACTTC; CDR3 protein: CASSQLTGCEQYF
D gene: TRBD1; J gene: TRBJ2-3; clone size: .; V gene: TRBV29-1; CDR3 DNA: TGCAGCGTAGGGACAGGGGTCACAGATACGCAGTATTTT; CDR3 protein: CSVGTGVTDTQYF
D gene: TRBD1; J gene: TRBJ2-7; clone size: .; V gene: TRBV28; CDR3 DNA: TGTGCCAGCAGTCCCCCGACAGGGACCTCCTACGAGCAGTACTTC; CDR3 protein: CASSPPTGTSYEQYF
D gene: .; J gene: TRBJ2-3; clone size: .; V gene: TRBV5-1; CDR3 DNA: TGCGCCAGCAGCTTGGTGCTAGCCACAGATACGCAGTATTTT; CDR3 protein: CASSLVLATDTQYF
D gene: .; J gene: TRBJ2-5; clone size: .; V gene: TRBV5-1; CDR3 DNA: TGCGCCAGCAGCCCCGAGATCCAAGAGACCCAGTACTTC; CDR3 protein: CASSPEIQETQYF
D gene: .; J gene: TRBJ1-5; clone size: .; V gene: TRBV5-1; CDR3 DNA: TGCGCCAGCAGCTTGGCCGGGGTCAGCAATCAGCCCCAGCATTTT; CDR3 protein: CASSLAGVSNQPQHF
D gene: TRBD2; J gene: TRBJ2-7; clone size: .; V gene: TRBV6-5; CDR3 DNA: TGTGCCAGCAGTTCGGGACTAGCGGGAGGTGGGCAGTACTTC; CDR3 protein: CASSSGLAGGGQYF
D gene: TRBD1; J gene: TRBJ1-4; clone size: .; V gene: TRBV19; CDR3 DNA: TGTGCCAGCCAGAATCTCATGACAGGGAAAAATGAAAAACTGTTTTTT; CDR3 protein: CASQNLMTGKNEKLFF
D gene: .; J gene: TRBJ2-5; clone size: .; V gene: TRBV30; CDR3 DNA: TGTGCCTGGAGTGTACTAGAGGGAGAGACCCAGTACTTC; CDR3 protein: CAWSVLEGETQYF
D gene: TRBD1; J gene: TRBJ2-4; clone size: .; V gene: TRBV9; CDR3 DNA: TGTGCCAGCAGCCCGAACAGGGGGCTGACCAAAAACATTCAGTACTTC; CDR3 protein: CASSPNRGLTKNIQYF
D gene: .; J gene: TRBJ2-3; clone size: .; V gene: TRBV29-1; CDR3 DNA: TGCAGCGTCGAACAGGGACTATCCGGGAAAGTGCTTTTT; CDR3 protein: CSVEQGLSGKVLF
D gene: TRBD1; J gene: TRBJ1-4; clone size: .; V gene: TRBV5-1; CDR3 DNA: TGCGCCAGCAGCGCGGACAGGCGTGAAAAACTGTTTTTT; CDR3 protein: CASSADRREKLFF
D gene: .; J gene: TRBJ2-6; clone size: few; V gene: TRBV7-9; CDR3 DNA: TGTGCCAGCAGCTCCTATCTAGCGTATGGGGCCAACGTCCTGACTTTC; CDR3 protein: CASSSYLAYGANVLTF
D gene: .; J gene: TRBJ2-5; clone size: .; V gene: TRBV29-1; CDR3 DNA: TGCAGCGTTGAAGGACAGAATCTTCAAGAGACCCAGTACTTC; CDR3 protein: CSVEGQNLQETQYF
D gene: .; J gene: TRBJ2-2; clone size: few; V gene: TRBV5-1; CDR3 DNA: TGCGCCAGCCAATGGGGGGACACCGGGGAGCTGTTTTTT; CDR3 protein: CASQWGDTGELFF
D gene: .; J gene: TRBJ1-3; clone size: .; V gene: TRBV7-9; CDR3 DNA: TGTGCCAGCAGGTCTCAGGTTGGAAACACCATATATTTT; CDR3 protein: CASRSQVGNTIYF
D gene: TRBD2; J gene: TRBJ2-5; clone size: .; V gene: TRBV28; CDR3 DNA: TGTGCCAGCAGTACTAGCGGGGGGGACCAAGAGACCCAGTACTTC; CDR3 protein: CASSTSGGDQETQYF
D gene: TRBD2; J gene: TRBJ2-7; clone size: .; V gene: TRBV30; CDR3 DNA: TGTGCCTGGAGTCGGATAGCGGGGCGATCCTACGAGCAGTACTTC; CDR3 protein: CAWSRIAGRSYEQYF
D gene: .; J gene: TRBJ2-1; clone size: .; V gene: TRBV5-1; CDR3 DNA: TGCGCCAGCAGCCTTGACCGCCGCGAGGTTGAGCAGTTCTTC; CDR3 protein: CASSLDRREVEQFF
D gene: .; J gene: TRBJ2-2; clone size: .; V gene: TRBV9; CDR3 DNA: TGTGCCAGCAGCGTAGGAAGTACCGGCGGGGAGCTGTTTTTT; CDR3 protein: CASSVGSTGGELFF
D gene: .; J gene: TRBJ1-4; clone size: .; V gene: TRBV5-1; CDR3 DNA: TGCGCCAGCAGCTTGTCGGGGGATGCAACTAATGAAAAACTGTTTTTT; CDR3 protein: CASSLSGDATNEKLFF
D gene: TRBD2; J gene: TRBJ2-7; clone size: .; V gene: TRBV5-1; CDR3 DNA: TGCGCCAGCAGCTTGAAACAGCGGGGGTTCACCTACGAGCAGTACTTC; CDR3 protein: CASSLKQRGFTYEQYF
D gene: .; J gene: TRBJ1-2; clone size: .; V gene: TRBV6-5; CDR3 DNA: TGTGCCAGCAGTCAAACAGCGGTCTATGGCTACACCTTC; CDR3 protein: CASSQTAVYGYTF
D gene: TRBD1; J gene: TRBJ2-3; clone size: .; V gene: TRBV5-6; CDR3 DNA: TGTGCCAGCAGCTTACAGGGGGCTACAGATACGCAGTATTTT; CDR3 protein: CASSLQGATDTQYF
D gene: TRBD1; J gene: TRBJ1-1; clone size: .; V gene: TRBV6-6; CDR3 DNA: TGTGCCAGCCTAGGGGGCAGGTTAACTGAAGCTTTCTTT; CDR3 protein: CASLGGRLTEAFF
D gene: TRBD2; J gene: TRBJ2-1; clone size: .; V gene: TRBV6-4; CDR3 DNA: TGTGCCAGCAGTTCTCTAGCGGGAGACGGCAATGAGCAGTTCTTC; CDR3 protein: CASSSLAGDGNEQFF
D gene: TRBD1; J gene: TRBJ2-2; clone size: .; V gene: TRBV28; CDR3 DNA: TGTGCCAGCAGCTTCCCCGGGACAGCCACCGGGGAGCTGTTTTTT; CDR3 protein: CASSFPGTATGELFF
D gene: TRBD1; J gene: TRBJ1-2; clone size: .; V gene: TRBV5-1; CDR3 DNA: TGCGCCAGCAGCTTGGAGGGACAGGGGGTCTATGGCTACACCTTC; CDR3 protein: CASSLEGQGVYGYTF
D gene: .; J gene: TRBJ2-3; clone size: .; V gene: TRBV6-1; CDR3 DNA: TGTGCCAGCAGTGGGTTACAGAGTAGCACAGATACGCAGTATTTT; CDR3 protein: CASSGLQSSTDTQYF
D gene: TRBD1; J gene: TRBJ1-1; clone size: once; V gene: TRBV27; CDR3 DNA: TGTGCCAGCACCGACGCAGGGGGCTACACTGAAGCTTTCTTT; CDR3 protein: CASTDAGGYTEAFF
D gene: .; J gene: TRBJ2-7; clone size: .; V gene: TRBV27; CDR3 DNA: TGTGCCAGCAGGACCTTTTACGGGTCCTACGAGCAGTACTTC; CDR3 protein: CASRTFYGSYEQYF
D gene: .; J gene: TRBJ1-5; clone size: .; V gene: TRBV15; CDR3 DNA: TGTGCCACCAGCGGATATCAGGGAGGTGGACAGCCCCAGCATTTT; CDR3 protein: CATSGYQGGGQPQHF
D gene: TRBD1; J gene: TRBJ1-4; clone size: .; V gene: TRBV2; CDR3 DNA: TGTGCCAGCAGTGAGTTAGGACAGGCTGGCAGACTGTTTTTT; CDR3 protein: CASSELGQAGRLFF
D gene: .; J gene: TRBJ2-5; clone size: .; V gene: TRBV5-4; CDR3 DNA: TGTGCCAGCAGCAAAACCGGTCTCGGGGAGACCCAGTACTTC; CDR3 protein: CASSKTGLGETQYF